Each of the 4 T cell receptor beta chains below was sequenced from the same sample in a study of T-cell reconstitution after alpha-beta-depleted transplantation in children (TCRdb year 2016). The library was built by means of PCR. The sample was run on an Illumina HiSeq 2500. TCR libraries were prepared with molecular barcoding, using unique molecular identifiers to normalize TCRbeta repertoire quantification. TCRdb reprocessed the public reads (quality trimming at Q25 with fastp, clone calling with MiXCR) and kept in-frame beta chains. Rows merge per CDR3 protein into single entries with the most common DNA and genes. In all, the sample holds some 600,000 distinct CDR3 sequences, and 10% to 15% of those were seen once. The ten largest clones add up to about 2.2% of the sample. The meaning of the sample's treatment or condition label: allogeneic hematopoietic cell transplantation with graft depleted of TCRalphabeta T cells and CD19 B cells.

The sequencing here drew on PBMCs, mostly from graft donor cells, taken 360 days after TCRalphabeta/CD19-depleted stem cell transplant. Every receptor here comes from a male patient under 18 who had a stem cell transplant for acute myeloid leukemia, so the T cells may come from the graft donor.

This clonotype turned up a few times. The J gene is TRBJ2-3, the V gene TRBV5-1; D might be TRBD2 (5 bases). Trimming left V 0 bases short and J 4 bases short, with 9 bases between. The CDR3 loop spans 14 amino acids. Germline V gives CDR1 SGHRS, CDR2 YFSETQ. The chain's CDR3 is CASSLVWEPDTQYF. CDR3 coding DNA: TGCGCCAGCAGCTTGGTGTGGGAGCCAGATACGCAGTATTTT.

This clonotype was counted a few times. The chain uses TRBV29-1 and TRBJ2-3, with TRBD2 matching over 13 bases. Germline CDR1 and CDR2: SQVTM and ANQGSEA. There are 17 residues in the CDR3. Unmatched junction bases numbered 16, after V lost 5 bases and J lost 8 bases. The CDR3 protein is CSVWLGLAGVFQRTQYF. In DNA, the CDR3 is TGCAGCGTTTGGCTCGGACTAGCGGGAGTTTTTCAGCGTACGCAGTATTTT.

This clonotype was detected ten times or more. The chain employs TRBV7-9 and TRBJ2-3; D is unclear. Germline assignment: CDR1 SEHNR and CDR2 FQNEAQ (reference sequence). Trimming left V 3 bases short and J 6 bases short, with 13 bases between. This CDR3 spans 14 amino acids. The CDR3: CASSFVDSEDTQYF. DNA of the CDR3: TGTGCCAGCAGCTTCGTGGATTCTGAGGATACGCAGTATTTT.

A few counts support this clonotype. The chain combines TRBV4-3 with TRBJ2-3, with 7 bases that match TRBD2. The germline gives CDR1 LGHNA, CDR2 YSLEER. CDR3 length: 16 residues. Trimming removed 0 bases from V and 2 bases from J; junction bases left unmatched: 5. The CDR3 coding sequence is TGCGCCAGCAGCCAAGAGAGCGGGATCTACACAGATACGCAGTATTTT. It is translated as CASSQESGIYTDTQYF.